This T cell receptor (beta chain) was obtained from a study of identical twins. Study findings and constraints: Because invariant MAIT and iNKT cells could be present, zero-insertion analyses could be partly confounded. Out-of-frame alpha sequences shared between twins exhibited an excess of low generation probability. The study found that models underestimated out-of-frame TCR alpha sharing in monozygotic twins.

Notes on this clonotype: The target antigen is unknown.

TCRdb used MiXCR to reprocess the 5' RACE reads, holding one entry per CDR3 protein. The sample shows under 900,000 distinct CDR3 sequences, approximately 13% of them seen only once. These data were also reused for a study on yellow fever vaccine responses in identical twins. That work adds: Twins reportedly showed a vaccine T cell response that seemed partly convergent and partly personalized.

This clonotype was sampled from a woman aged 18 to 35 in good health. Material: PBMCs.

CDR3 protein: CASSLGGSFKETQYF. The CDR3 bases are TGCGCCAGCAGCTTGGGTGGCAGCTTTAAAGAGACCCAGTACTTC. The rearrangement uses TRBV5-1 and TRBJ2-5; D is ambiguous. The CDR3 covers 15 residues. V was cut by 0 bases and J by 3 bases, with 12 bases left in between. Germline assignment: CDR1 SGHRS and CDR2 YFSETQ.